This passage covers 26 T cell receptor beta chains from one sample sequenced in a study of Graves' ophthalmopathy and Graves' hyperthyroidism (dated by TCRdb to 2017 to 2018). Sequenced on an Illumina HiSeq 2000. For repertoire sequencing, TCR beta CDR3 regions were amplified from RNA transcripts. HTBI primers and the Qiagen OneStep RT-PCR kit were used in a first-round RT-PCR, which was followed by a second-round multiplex PCR, size selection and purification. TCRdb trimmed public reads at Q25 via fastp, called clones via MiXCR and kept in-frame beta chains. Records with the same CDR3 protein are collapsed into one entry carrying the most frequent genes and DNA. Counted in this sample were over a million distinct CDR3 sequences; less than 45% of them appeared once. The ten largest clones represent approximately 10% of the sample. The source material was peripheral blood or thyroid tissue (not recorded which). The source of these receptors is an adult man with Graves' hyperthyroidism.

This clonotype was detected many times. V is TRBV7-9 and J is TRBJ2-7; D might be TRBD2 (5 bases). The V gene's germline CDR1 is SEHNR and CDR2 FQNEAQ (reference sequence). This CDR3 is 17 amino acids long. Trimming pared 3 bases from V and 2 bases from J, leaving 20 bases between. This CDR3 is CASSFAQKYGIPYEQYF. The CDR3 nucleotides are TGTGCCAGCAGCTTCGCTCAGAAATACGGGATCCCCTACGAGCAGTACTTC. Complete variable domain (other parts from reference TRBV7-9 and TRBJ2-7): DTGVSQNPRHKITKRGQNVTFRCDPISEHNRLYWYRQTLGQGPEFLTYFQNEAQLEKSRLLSDRFSAERPKGSFSTLEIQRTEQGDSAMYLCASSFAQKYGIPYEQYFGPGTRLTVT.

The table lists this clonotype with a few counts. The rearrangement links TRBV29-1 to TRBJ1-2, with D unresolved. V lost 5 bases and J lost 12, with 13 bases in between. Germline V gene data show CDR1 as SQVTM and CDR2 as ANQGSEA. This CDR3 region has 10 residues. CDR3 coding DNA: TGCAGCGTTTTAAGGGATGGAAACACCTTC. This gives the protein CSVLRDGNTF.

This clonotype has only a few counts. V gene TRBV10-2 combines with J gene TRBJ2-3; 12 bases agree with TRBD2. Germline CDR1 WSHSY, CDR2 SAAADI. The CDR3 has 16 residues. The V segment lost 6 bases and the J segment 2 bases; nucleotides outside the gene matches: 6. The DNA of the CDR3 is TGCGCCAGCAGATCAACTAGCGGGAGGAACACAGATACGCAGTATTTT. It codes for CASRSTSGRNTDTQYF.

There are many counts of this clonotype. The gene calls are TRBV4-2 and TRBJ2-7, with D possibly being TRBD1 or TRBD2 (5 bases each). V gave up 0 bases and J gave up 2 bases, with 11 bases separating them. The CDR3 sequence is 15 residues long. Per germline, CDR1 LGHNA and CDR2 YNFKEQ. CDR3 region: CASSQETGLTYEQYF. In DNA form, the CDR3 reads TGTGCCAGCAGCCAAGAAACGGGGCTAACCTACGAGCAGTACTTC.

For this clonotype: A much larger clone differs from this one at a single base, so this may be a read error. The chain is built from TRBV7-9 and TRBJ2-5; D is ambiguous. CDR3 length: 16 residues. Per germline, CDR1 SEHNR and CDR2 FQNEAQ (reference sequence). Deletions cut 2 bases from V and 7 bases from J, with 20 bases between. CDR3 amino acids: CASSLSPTAVEGTQYF. The CDR3 bases are TGTGCCAGCAGCTTATCACCTACAGCAGTAGAAGGGACCCAGTACTTC.

This clonotype was detected ten times or more. The rearrangement joins TRBV29-1 to TRBJ2-2; D remains ambiguous. V lost 5 bases, J lost 5 bases, and 9 bases lay in between. The CDR3 length is 12 residues. The germline gives CDR1 SQVTM, CDR2 ANQGSEA. In DNA form, the CDR3 reads TGCAGCGTTCGTGGTTCGACCGGGGAGCTGTTTTTT. Translating it yields CSVRGSTGELFF.

The CDR3 here is CASSTVPVGNTEAFF. The DNA for the CDR3 is TGTGCCAGTTCGACCGTCCCGGTAGGGAACACTGAAGCTTTCTTT. The genes are TRBV6-2 or TRBV6-3 and TRBJ1-1, with D hard to call. CDR3 length: 15 residues. Germline CDR1 is MNHEY and CDR2 is SVGEGT. Trimming pared 9 bases from V and 1 base from J, leaving 18 bases between.

The chain couples TRBV7-2 to TRBJ2-5; D is possibly TRBD2 (5 bases). Germline V gives CDR1 SGHTA, CDR2 FQGNSA. The CDR3 is 13 residues long. Trimming pared 7 bases from V and 5 bases from J, leaving 14 bases between. CDR3 nucleotide sequence: TGTGCCAGCACCCCGGGGTTAGGCGAGACCCAGTACTTC. It is translated as CASTPGLGETQYF.

This clonotype appeared many times. The chain joins TRBV6-2 or TRBV6-3 to TRBJ1-1, with unresolved D. This CDR3 spans 14 amino acids. V was cut by 0 bases and J by 1 base, with 6 bases left in between. Looked up from germline, CDR1 is MNHEY and CDR2 is SVGEGT. CDR3 amino acids: CASSYSAKNTEAFF. CDR3 in DNA: TGTGCCAGCAGTTACTCGGCTAAGAACACTGAAGCTTTCTTT.

This clonotype was seen a few times. The chain has TRBV6-2 or TRBV6-3 and TRBJ1-5, with D possibly matching TRBD1 (5 bases). Per germline, CDR1 MNHEY and CDR2 SVGEGT. V was pared by 2 bases and J by 4 bases, with 15 bases between. This CDR3 has 16 residues. The CDR3 region is CASSYGAIRGNQPQHF. In nucleotides, the CDR3 is TGTGCCAGCAGTTACGGGGCGATCCGGGGAAATCAGCCCCAGCATTTT.

The table lists this clonotype with many counts. V gene TRBV7-9 combines with J gene TRBJ1-1; 8 nucleotides agree with TRBD1. The CDR3 consists of 14 residues. After removal of 1 base from V and 8 bases from J, the junction contained 6 bases not matched to a gene. Germline V gene data show CDR1 as SEHNR and CDR2 as FQNEAQ (reference sequence). The CDR3 coding sequence is TGTGCCAGCAGCTTAGGTGCAGGGGGCGAGGAAGCTTTCTTT. Protein: CASSLGAGGEEAFF.

The sample holds many counts of this clonotype. The chain couples TRBV10-3 to TRBJ2-7, with 10 bases matching TRBD1. The CDR3 is 13 amino acids. V lost 10 bases, J lost 6 bases, and 9 bases stayed unmatched. From germline, CDR1 is ENHRY and CDR2 SYGVKD. The CDR3 sequence is CANGQGGRSEQYF. The CDR3 DNA is TGTGCCAACGGACAGGGGGGCCGGTCCGAGCAGTACTTC.

CDR3 protein: CASSKTGALGTQYF. CDR3 in DNA: TGTGCCAGTAGTAAGACAGGGGCACTAGGGACCCAGTACTTC. This chain connects TRBV19 to TRBJ2-5; 8 nucleotides agree with TRBD1. The ends lost 4 bases at V and 7 bases at J; junction bases unmatched: 8. Germline values: CDR1 LNHDA, CDR2 SQIVND (reference sequence). The CDR3 is 14 amino acids.

The chain employs TRBV10-3 and TRBJ1-6, with D possibly TRBD1 on 6 matching bases. In germline, CDR1 is ENHRY, CDR2 SYGVKD. CDR3 size: 17 residues. V gave up 0 bases and J gave up 7 bases, with 16 bases separating them. CDR3 sequence: CAISESKDPGDNSPLHF. The CDR3 nucleotides are TGTGCCATCAGTGAGTCGAAGGACCCAGGGGACAATTCACCCCTCCACTTT.

This clonotype has a handful of counts. The rearrangement links TRBV13 to TRBJ2-7, with D unclear. The CDR3 runs 15 residues. CDR1 PRHDT and CDR2 FYEKMQ come from the germline V gene (reference sequence). Trimming stripped 6 bases from V and 6 bases from J, with 21 bases between. CDR3 region: CASSPSLGRTSEQYF. The CDR3 DNA is TGTGCCAGCAGTCCCTCGCTTGGCCGTACGAGCGAGCAGTACTTC. The whole variable domain, remainder taken from reference TRBV13 and TRBJ2-7, is AAGVIQSPRHLIKEKRETATLKCYPIPRHDTVYWYQQGPGQDPQFLISFYEKMQSDKGSIPDRFSAQQFSDYHSELNMSSLELGDSALYFCASSPSLGRTSEQYFGPGTRLTVT.

V gene TRBV7-9 combines with J gene TRBJ1-1; 8 bases line up with TRBD1. Germline assignment: CDR1 SEHNR and CDR2 FQNEAQ (reference sequence). J lost 1 base, V lost 4 bases, and 14 bases had no gene match. CDR3 size: 18 residues. For the CDR3, the DNA is TGTGCCAGCAGCTCCTACCGGGACAGGATCTTTGGGAACACTGAAGCTTTCTTT. Translation: CASSSYRDRIFGNTEAFF. Filled out from reference TRBV7-9 and TRBJ1-1, the complete variable domain reads DTGVSQNPRHKITKRGQNVTFRCDPISEHNRLYWYRQTLGQGPEFLTYFQNEAQLEKSRLLSDRFSAERPKGSFSTLEIQRTEQGDSAMYLCASSSYRDRIFGNTEAFFGQGTRLTVV.

The table lists this clonotype with many counts. J is TRBJ2-5 and V is TRBV4-2; TRBD1 aligns across 7 bases. CDR3 length: 15 residues. Germline V gene data show CDR1 as LGHNA and CDR2 as YNFKEQ. The trim removed 0 bases at V and 1 base at J, leaving 2 bases unmatched. Here the CDR3 reads CASSQDRDSQETQYF. The CDR3 bases are TGTGCCAGCAGCCAAGATCGGGACAGCCAAGAGACCCAGTACTTC.

The rearrangement uses TRBV5-8 and TRBJ1-2; D unclear. Trimming removed 2 bases from V and 1 base from J, with 15 bases in between. The germline V gene has CDR1 SGHTS and CDR2 YDEGEE. The length of the CDR3 is 16 residues. CDR3: CASSFGPSDGNYGYTF. CDR3 nucleotides: TGTGCCAGCAGCTTCGGGCCCTCAGATGGTAACTATGGCTACACCTTC.

This clonotype showed up just a few times. The rearrangement uses TRBV12-3 or TRBV12-4 and TRBJ1-5, with 9 bases lining up with TRBD1. V shed 7 bases and J 6 bases; nucleotides not matched to a gene: 7. The CDR3 runs 14 residues. In nucleotides, the CDR3 is TGTGCCAGCACCGACACAGGGGGCAGTCAGCCCCAGCATTTT. The encoded protein is CASTDTGGSQPQHF.

This clonotype appeared many times. One end of the junction varies from germline; a read error may be responsible. The gene calls are TRBV19 and TRBJ1-1; D possibly corresponds to TRBD1 (5 bases). The CDR3 spans 13 residues. Per the germline V gene, CDR1 is LNHDA and CDR2 is SQIVND (reference sequence). CDR3 bases: TGCGCCAGCAGTACAGGCATGAACACTGAAGCTTTCTTT. Amino acids: CASSTGMNTEAFF.

This clonotype showed up many times. The chain links TRBV2 to TRBJ1-5, with D maybe TRBD1 (6 bases). V was cut by 6 bases and J by 0 bases, with 9 bases left in between. The V gene's germline CDR1 is SNHLY and CDR2 FYNNEI. The CDR3 covers 14 residues. The CDR3 DNA sequence: TGTGCCAGCAGCCGGGACACTAGCAATCAGCCCCAGCATTTT. This translates into CASSRDTSNQPQHF.

The CDR3, as DNA: TGCAGTGCTAGAAGTCAGGGTCTCGGCTACACCTTC. This sequence encodes CSARSQGLGYTF. This chain links TRBV20-1 with TRBJ1-2; the D gene is possibly TRBD1 (5 bases). V was trimmed by 2 bases and J by 8 bases, leaving 12 bases between them. The CDR3 has 12 residues. CDR1 is DFQATT, CDR2 SNEGSKA, per germline (reference sequence).

This clonotype was seen ten or more times. The chain employs TRBV20-1 and TRBJ2-7; TRBD1 aligns across 11 bases. Germline V gene data show CDR1 as DFQATT and CDR2 as SNEGSKA (reference sequence). CDR3 size: 14 residues. The V and J ends lost 5 bases and 4 bases, in that order; junction bases with no gene match: 7. CDR3 loop: CSAEDRGRIYEQYF. CDR3 nucleotides: TGCAGTGCTGAGGACAGGGGGCGCATTTACGAGCAGTACTTC.

The J gene is TRBJ2-5, the V gene TRBV10-3; D might be TRBD2 (5 bases). Trimming took 6 bases from V and 5 from J, leaving 13 bases between them. CDR1 is ENHRY and CDR2 is SYGVKD in the germline V gene. The CDR3 is 13 residues long. The CDR3 sequence is CAIRPGEGETQYF. DNA of the CDR3: TGTGCCATCAGGCCCGGGGAAGGGGAGACCCAGTACTTC.

The rearrangement uses TRBV5-4 and TRBJ2-5, with 7 bases aligning to TRBD2. J gave up 9 bases and V 3 bases, and 11 bases lay outside the gene matches. CDR1 SGHNT and CDR2 YYREEE come from the germline V gene (reference sequence). CDR3 length equals 14 residues. The CDR3 protein is CASSYGEGGQPQYF. As DNA, the CDR3 is TGTGCCAGCAGCTACGGGGAGGGTGGTCAGCCCCAGTACTTC.

This clonotype was recorded at least ten times. The genes are TRBV29-1 and TRBJ1-4; tentatively, D is TRBD1 (6 bases). The germline V gene has CDR1 SQVTM and CDR2 ANQGSEA. V was cut by 2 bases and J by 8 bases, with 9 bases left in between. The CDR3 length is 12 residues. This CDR3 is CSVELQGEKLFF. CDR3 nucleotides: TGCAGCGTTGAACTTCAGGGGGAAAAACTGTTTTTT.